The 13 T cell receptor beta chains below were found in one sample sequenced in a study of human T cells and chemical hapten exposure. The time point denotes: pre-sensitization, week 0. Treatment of the sample: therapeutic diphenylcyclopropenone sensitization with weekly scalp DPC. The total RNA was obtained from whole blood that was not fractionated. TCRdb passed the RACE reads through MiXCR, listing each CDR3 protein once. The repertoire holds 33,000 or so distinct CDR3 sequences, with roughly an eighth as singletons. Specimen: whole blood, collected in connection with sensitization to the hapten diphenylcyclopropenone (DPC). The receptors derive from a woman between 40 and 55 years old with alopecia areata. Some clones in this sample may be carry-over from other donors' samples.

Only a few counts were recorded for this clonotype. The genes are TRBV29-1 and TRBJ1-2; D is unclear. In germline, CDR1 is SQVTM, CDR2 ANQGSEA. The V gene lost 7 bases and the J gene lost 4 bases, with 13 bases spanning the gap. The CDR3 is 12 amino acids. CDR3 sequence reads: CSAARGFYGYTF. In DNA, the CDR3 is TGCAGCGCTGCCCGGGGATTCTATGGCTACACCTTC.

The V call is TRBV27, the J call TRBJ1-1; D gene unclear. The CDR3 consists of 13 residues. Trimming took 5 bases from V and 5 from J, leaving 12 bases between them. Germline CDR1 reads MNHEY; CDR2 reads SMNVEV (reference sequence). Written as DNA, the CDR3 is TGTGCCAGCAGTCCTGGCCTCTGGACTGAAGCTTTCTTT. Translation: CASSPGLWTEAFF.

The gene calls are TRBV20-1 and TRBJ1-5; 11 nucleotides agree with TRBD1. The CDR3 runs to 13 residues. Germline V gives CDR1 DFQATT, CDR2 SNEGSKA (reference sequence). Losses at the gene ends were 3 bases for V and 7 bases for J; bases not matched to a gene: 2. Here the CDR3 DNA reads TGCAGTGCTAGCGGGACAGGGGGACAGCCCCAGCATTTT. Its protein is CSASGTGGQPQHF.

The sample holds many counts of this clonotype. The chain is built from TRBV9 and TRBJ2-7; 10 nucleotides align to TRBD2. The V and J ends lost 4 bases and 4 bases, in that order; junction bases with no gene match: 8. Germline values: CDR1 SGDLS, CDR2 YYNGEE. The CDR3 contains 15 residues. CDR3 sequence: CASSPAAGGTYEQYF. The CDR3 DNA reads as TGTGCCAGCAGCCCGGCAGCGGGAGGGACGTACGAGCAGTACTTC.

This clonotype was seen ten or more times. The chain links TRBV4-3 to TRBJ2-1; the match to TRBD2 covers 9 bases. Germline CDR1 and CDR2: LGHNA and YSLEER. Trimming took 1 base from V and 2 from J; bases not matched to a gene: 6. The CDR3 totals 17 residues. CDR3 in DNA: TGCGCCAGCAGCCAAGGGGCTAGCGGGGCTACCTACAATGAGCAGTTCTTC. Translated, it gives CASSQGASGATYNEQFF.

This clonotype was found a few times. A read error may account for a junction end that differs from germline. CDR3 loop: CATSPGMNTEAFF. In DNA form, the CDR3 reads TGTGCCACCAGTCCGGGCATGAACACTGAAGCTTTCTTT. The chain is built from TRBV10-3 and TRBJ1-1; D unresolved. Germline CDR1 and CDR2: ENHRY and SYGVKD. The CDR3 length is 13 residues.

This clonotype was found a few times. The chain couples TRBV29-1 to TRBJ1-4; 7 bases match TRBD1. The CDR3 is made up of 13 amino acids. Germline values: CDR1 SQVTM, CDR2 ANQGSEA. V gave up 6 bases and J gave up 0 bases; unmatched junction bases: 1. The CDR3 coding sequence is TGCAGCGTCCAGGGGGCAACTAATGAAAAACTGTTTTTT. This sequence encodes CSVQGATNEKLFF.

This clonotype was detected only a few times. The chain is built from TRBV6-5 and TRBJ1-2; 7 bases match TRBD1. Trimming took 6 bases from V and 1 from J; bases not matched to a gene: 8. The CDR3 consists of 15 residues. Germline CDR1 and CDR2: MNHEY and SVGAGI. CDR3 bases: TGTGCCAGCAGCGAGGGACAGTGGGATAACTATGGCTACACCTTC. Encoded protein: CASSEGQWDNYGYTF.

Ten or more counts support this clonotype. The DNA of the CDR3 is TGCAGTGCTAGAGATGCCAGGGGCAATTCACCCCTCCACTTT. Encoded protein: CSARDARGNSPLHF. V is TRBV20-1 and J is TRBJ1-6; weak D call: TRBD1 (6 bases). Germline assignment: CDR1 DFQATT and CDR2 SNEGSKA (reference sequence). CDR3 length: 14 amino acids. Between the trimmed V and J ends, which lost 0 bases and 7 bases, there was a span of 10 bases.

This clonotype was detected ten times or more. The chain has TRBV29-1 and TRBJ2-7; D gene uncertain. V was trimmed by 8 bases and J by 2 bases, leaving 13 bases between them. Germline CDR1 SQVTM, CDR2 ANQGSEA. CDR3 length equals 12 residues. This CDR3 reads CSPEKEPYEQYF. The CDR3 nucleotides are TGCAGCCCCGAAAAGGAGCCCTACGAGCAGTACTTC.

The chain carries TRBV6-5 and TRBJ1-2, with 11 bases aligning to TRBD1. This CDR3 has 17 amino acids. V lost 0 bases to trimming and J lost 4 bases; unmatched junction nucleotides: 7. Germline V gene sequence: CDR1 MNHEY, CDR2 SVGAGI. In DNA form, the CDR3 reads TGTGCCAGCAGTTACTCGAGGACAGGGGGCGGAGGCTATGGCTACACCTTC. It is translated as CASSYSRTGGGGYGYTF.

Many counts were recorded for this clonotype. This chain joins TRBV28 and TRBJ1-1; possibly TRBD1 for D (6 bases). The CDR3 is 14 amino acids. Germline assignment: CDR1 MDHEN and CDR2 SYDVKM. The V gene lost 5 bases and the J gene lost 3 bases, with 13 bases spanning the gap. The CDR3 sequence: CASSPRTAHTEAFF. CDR3 coding DNA: TGTGCCAGCAGTCCCCGGACAGCTCACACTGAAGCTTTCTTT.

The chain has TRBV5-1 and TRBJ2-6; 8 positions agree with TRBD2. Trimming removed 4 bases from V and 3 bases from J; junction bases left unmatched: 6. The CDR3 is 16 amino acids. The germline CDR1 and CDR2 sequences are SGHRS and YFSETQ. In DNA form, the CDR3 reads TGCGCCAGCAGCCCAGGACTAGCAGGTGGGGCCAACGTCCTGACTTTC. The encoded protein is CASSPGLAGGANVLTF. The full variable domain, with the rest looked up from reference TRBV5-1 and TRBJ2-6, is KAGVTQTPRYLIKTRGQQVTLSCSPISGHRSVSWYQQTPGQGLQFLFEYFSETQRNKGNFPGRFSGRQFSNSRSEMNVSTLELGDSALYLCASSPGLAGGANVLTFGAGSRLTVL.